The 5 T cell receptor beta chains listed next were all sequenced from one sample in a study of blood T cell repertoires in COVID-19. TCRdb keeps only in-frame clones here, not all; method: immunoSEQ multiplex PCR. The sample shows about 220,000 clones, 85% of them seen only once. Material: peripheral blood. The receptors shown here come from a woman in her 70s with COVID-19, enrolled during active disease.

This chain joins TRBV5-8 and TRBJ1-4; D is undetermined. The CDR3 is 14 amino acids. Trimming stripped 0 bases from V and 8 bases from J, with 11 bases between. Looked up from germline, CDR1 is SGHTS and CDR2 is YDEGEE. This chain's CDR3 is CASSLGVSREKLFF. In DNA, the CDR3 is TGTGCCAGCAGCTTGGGGGTTTCGAGGGAAAAACTGTTTTTT.

This chain connects TRBV18 to TRBJ2-2, with a weak D call TRBD1 (5 bases). CDR1 KGHSH and CDR2 LQKENI come from the germline V gene. V shed 4 bases and J shed 3 bases, with 12 bases lying between them. The CDR3 totals 15 residues. The DNA for the CDR3 is TGTGCCAGCTCACGGTCAGGGTTGGACACCGGGGAGCTGTTTTTT. Translated, it gives CASSRSGLDTGELFF.

V and J are TRBV2 and TRBJ2-2; tentative D call: TRBD1 (6 bases). V dropped 7 bases and J dropped 1 base, with 10 bases sitting between them. Per germline, CDR1 SNHLY and CDR2 FYNNEI. CDR3 length: 14 residues. CDR3 bases: TGTGCCAGCAACCTGGACAGGAACACCGGGGAGCTGTTTTTT. Translated: CASNLDRNTGELFF. The full variable domain, rest sourced from reference TRBV2 and TRBJ2-2, is EPEVTQTPSHQVTQMGQEVILRCVPISNHLYFYWYRQILGQKVEFLVSFYNNEISEKSEIFDDQFSVERPDGSNFTLKIRSTKLEDSAMYFCASNLDRNTGELFFGEGSRLTVL.

This chain uses TRBV18 with TRBJ2-2; tentatively, D is TRBD1 (6 bases). The CDR3 runs 16 residues. Germline V gene sequence: CDR1 KGHSH, CDR2 LQKENI. V was clipped by 3 bases and J by 4 bases, with 15 bases between them. In DNA, the CDR3 is TGTGCCAGCTCACCGGACAGTTCGCTCGGCACCGGGGAGCTGTTTTTT. Its protein is CASSPDSSLGTGELFF.

V is TRBV5-1 and J is TRBJ2-1; 15 bases fit TRBD2. The CDR3 runs 16 residues. Germline assignment: CDR1 SGHRS and CDR2 YFSETQ. Trimming took 4 bases from V and 7 from J; bases not matched to a gene: 6. The CDR3, as DNA: TGCGCCAGCAGCCGGACTAGCGGGGGGGCCCATAATGAGCAGTTCTTC. Translating it yields CASSRTSGGAHNEQFF. The full variable domain, completed using reference TRBV5-1 and TRBJ2-1, is KAGVTQTPRYLIKTRGQQVTLSCSPISGHRSVSWYQQTPGQGLQFLFEYFSETQRNKGNFPGRFSGRQFSNSRSEMNVSTLELGDSALYLCASSRTSGGAHNEQFFGPGTRLTVL.